These 27 T cell receptor beta chains were all obtained from the same sample, sequenced in a study of T-cell reconstitution after alpha-beta-depleted transplantation in children. Preparation of the TCRbeta library involved a method that used unique molecular identifiers. TCRdb independently ran MiXCR on the PCR reads; one entry per CDR3 protein. The repertoire holds roughly 200,000 distinct CDR3 sequences, approximately 14% seen once, with around 14% in the top ten. Specimen: PBMCs from the stem cell graft donor, collected from the stem cell graft. These receptors were taken from a human donor who donated a stem cell graft to a child with acute lymphoblastic leukemia.

This clonotype was seen a handful of times. This chain connects TRBV5-1 to TRBJ2-3; D remains ambiguous. The V gene lost 0 bases and the J gene lost 2 bases, with 10 bases spanning the gap. CDR1 is SGHRS, CDR2 YFSETQ, per germline. This CDR3 spans 15 amino acids. CDR3 in amino acids: CASSLVPEDTDTQYF. The DNA of the CDR3 is TGCGCCAGCAGCTTGGTTCCAGAAGACACAGATACGCAGTATTTT.

Points on this clonotype: This may arise from a read error, as a much more abundant clone is one base away. The J gene is TRBJ2-6, the V gene TRBV5-4, with D possibly TRBD1 on 5 matching bases. Germline CDR1 SGHNT, CDR2 YYREEE (reference sequence). The CDR3 is made up of 16 amino acids. CDR3 in amino acids: CASSLETAGWANVLTF. DNA of the CDR3: TGTGCCAGCAGTTTGGAGACAGCCGGTTGGGCCAACGTCCTGACTTTC.

This clonotype has at least ten counts. The rearrangement joins TRBV20-1 to TRBJ2-1; 16 bases line up with TRBD2. The germline V gene encodes CDR1 DFQATT and CDR2 SNEGSKA (reference sequence). V was pared by 2 bases and J by 13 bases, with 8 bases of the junction left unmatched. CDR3 length: 15 amino acids. The CDR3 nucleotides read TGCAGTGCTAGACGACCGGGACTAGCGGGAGGGGAACAGTTCTTC. Translation gives CSARRPGLAGGEQFF.

This clonotype was counted at least ten times. The V call is TRBV5-4, the J call TRBJ1-3; D not resolved. The CDR3 is made up of 16 amino acids. The germline V and J ends were trimmed by 0 bases and 4 bases, with 14 bases remaining between them. Germline CDR1 SGHNT, CDR2 YYREEE (reference sequence). The CDR3: CASSLEPIGAGNTIYF. CDR3 coding DNA: TGTGCCAGCAGCTTGGAACCGATTGGAGCCGGAAACACCATATATTTT.

V and J are TRBV6-6 and TRBJ2-1; D perhaps matches TRBD2 (5 bases). The V end was cut by 7 bases, the J end by 6 bases, with 13 bases between. This CDR3 contains 13 residues. CDR1 is MNHNY and CDR2 is SVGAGI in the germline V gene (reference sequence). CDR3 bases: TGTGCCAGCACCCTACGGACTCGCAATGAGCAGTTCTTC. The encoded protein is CASTLRTRNEQFF.

This clonotype showed up many times. This chain links TRBV7-9 with TRBJ2-1; 12 positions agree with TRBD2. Germline V gene lookup returns CDR1 SEHNR and CDR2 FQNEAQ (reference sequence). V shed 5 bases, J shed 4 bases, and the junction held 9 bases outside the gene matches. This CDR3 is built from 17 residues. This CDR3 reads CASSQRTSGTPYNEQFF. The CDR3 DNA sequence: TGTGCCAGCAGCCAGCGGACTAGCGGGACTCCATACAATGAGCAGTTCTTC.

In this sample, this clonotype turned up many times. The chain links TRBV7-8 to TRBJ1-1; D perhaps matches TRBD1 (5 bases). CDR1 is SGHVS and CDR2 is FQNEAQ in the germline V gene. The CDR3 has 14 amino acids. V lost 5 bases and J lost 1, with 11 bases in between. For the CDR3, the DNA is TGTGCCAGCAGCCACCGGGGGTCGAACACTGAAGCTTTCTTT. Translated, it gives CASSHRGSNTEAFF.

This clonotype was counted many times. The rearrangement links TRBV12-3 or TRBV12-4 to TRBJ2-2, with TRBD2 matching over 10 bases. This CDR3 region has 14 residues. V lost 8 bases to trimming and J lost 5 bases; unmatched junction nucleotides: 5. CDR3 nucleotides: TGTGCCAGCGGTATAGCGGGGGGAACCGGGGAGCTGTTTTTT. Residues: CASGIAGGTGELFF.

This clonotype was picked up many times. This chain joins TRBV11-1 and TRBJ2-5; 14 bases map to TRBD2. The CDR3 extends over 19 amino acids. V shed 3 bases and J 5 bases; nucleotides not matched to a gene: 14. Germline V gene lookup returns CDR1 SGHAT and CDR2 FQDESV (reference sequence). The CDR3 loop is CASSLQTGTSGSRRETQYF. The CDR3 nucleotides are TGTGCCAGCAGCTTGCAAACCGGGACTAGCGGGAGTAGGCGGGAGACCCAGTACTTC.

This clonotype was counted ten times or more. The chain employs TRBV7-9 and TRBJ2-7; maybe TRBD1 (5 bases). Trimming cost V 6 bases and J 1 base, with 28 bases left between them. This CDR3 region has 19 residues. CDR1 and CDR2 (germline): SEHNR, FQNEAQ (reference sequence). The CDR3 DNA reads as TGTGCCAGCAGTGCTGGGGCGAAGGTATTGTCCGTGGTTTCCTACGAGCAGTACTTC. It codes for CASSAGAKVLSVVSYEQYF.

The chain combines TRBV5-1 with TRBJ1-1; D is possibly TRBD1 (5 bases). CDR3 size: 14 residues. Germline CDR1 and CDR2: SGHRS and YFSETQ. V was clipped by 2 bases and J by 4 bases, with 12 bases between them. CDR3: CASSFDSEITEAFF. CDR3 coding DNA: TGCGCCAGCAGCTTCGACAGCGAAATCACTGAAGCTTTCTTT.

This clonotype was counted once. CDR3 bases: TGTGCCAGCAGCTCCACCCTGGGGACCTACAATGAGCAGTTCTTC. Its translation is CASSSTLGTYNEQFF. The chain uses TRBV11-2 and TRBJ2-1; no reliable D call. Germline values: CDR1 SGHAT, CDR2 FQNNGV. The CDR3 length is 15 residues. Trimming pared 4 bases from V and 2 bases from J, leaving 12 bases between. The complete variable domain, with remaining parts taken from reference TRBV11-2 and TRBJ2-1, reads EAGVAQSPRYKIIEKRQSVAFWCNPISGHATLYWYQQILGQGPKLLIQFQNNGVVDDSQLPKDRFSAERLKGVDSTLKIQPAKLEDSAVYLCASSSTLGTYNEQFFGPGTRLTVL.

This clonotype showed up just a few times. The rearrangement joins TRBV27 to TRBJ2-1, with 14 bases aligning to TRBD2. V dropped 6 bases and J dropped 8; count of bases not matched to a gene: 6. CDR1 is MNHEY, CDR2 SMNVEV, per germline (reference sequence). The CDR3 totals 15 residues. In DNA, the CDR3 is TGTGCCAGCAGGCCCGGGACTAGCGGGAGAGATGAGCAGTTCTTC. Encoded protein: CASRPGTSGRDEQFF.

This clonotype was seen a handful of times. This chain connects TRBV11-2 to TRBJ2-1; TRBD2 matches at 8 bases. This CDR3 comprises 15 residues. The V segment lost 4 bases and the J segment 6 bases; nucleotides outside the gene matches: 8. Germline V gene lookup returns CDR1 SGHAT and CDR2 FQNNGV. Here the CDR3 reads CASSSEAGAGNEQFF. CDR3 coding DNA: TGTGCCAGCAGCTCAGAAGCGGGAGCGGGCAATGAGCAGTTCTTC. Together with reference TRBV11-2 and TRBJ2-1, the CDR3 gives the full variable domain: EAGVAQSPRYKIIEKRQSVAFWCNPISGHATLYWYQQILGQGPKLLIQFQNNGVVDDSQLPKDRFSAERLKGVDSTLKIQPAKLEDSAVYLCASSSEAGAGNEQFFGPGTRLTVL.

The sample holds many counts of this clonotype. The chain employs TRBV5-1 and TRBJ1-2, with D perhaps matching TRBD1 (6 bases). V was pared by 0 bases and J by 0 bases, with 9 bases between. The CDR3 spans 15 residues. Germline V lookup: CDR1 SGHRS, CDR2 YFSETQ. The CDR3 DNA reads TGCGCCAGCAGCTTGGATGGACAGCCTAACTATGGCTACACCTTC. Its protein is CASSLDGQPNYGYTF.

This clonotype has ten or more counts. V is TRBV29-1 and J is TRBJ2-7; TRBD1 is a possible D gene (6 bases). CDR1 and CDR2 (germline): SQVTM, ANQGSEA. Trimming pared 4 bases from V and 6 bases from J, leaving 10 bases between. This CDR3 contains 11 residues. The CDR3 DNA reads as TGCAGCGTTGTTGTAGGGGGCGAGCAGTACTTC. Its translation is CSVVVGGEQYF.

The chain is built from TRBV12-3 or TRBV12-4 and TRBJ2-1; D uncertain. The CDR3 totals 14 residues. The V end was cut by 7 bases, the J end by 2 bases, with 12 bases between. In nucleotides, the CDR3 is TGTGCCAGCACTCCGGGTGGAACCTACAATGAGCAGTTCTTC. This translates into CASTPGGTYNEQFF.

This clonotype was counted ten times or more. The rearrangement links TRBV5-1 to TRBJ2-5, with unresolved D. Germline values: CDR1 SGHRS, CDR2 YFSETQ. V lost 0 bases, J lost 1 base, and 10 bases lay in between. The CDR3 loop spans 15 amino acids. This CDR3 is CASSLGGGSQETQYF. CDR3 DNA sequence: TGCGCCAGCAGCTTGGGTGGCGGATCCCAAGAGACCCAGTACTTC.

This clonotype was recorded many times. The J gene is TRBJ1-6, the V gene TRBV5-1; 8 bases align to TRBD1. Unmatched junction bases numbered 5, after V lost 4 bases and J lost 8 bases. The germline CDR1 and CDR2 sequences are SGHRS and YFSETQ. The CDR3 has 14 amino acids. The CDR3, as DNA: TGCGCCAGCAGCATGGGACAGGTTTATTCACCCCTCCACTTT. Its protein product is CASSMGQVYSPLHF.

This clonotype showed up many times. The rearrangement links TRBV20-1 to TRBJ2-7; D gene ambiguous. This CDR3 has 14 residues. V shed 2 bases and J shed 0 bases, with 11 bases lying between them. The V gene's germline CDR1 is DFQATT and CDR2 SNEGSKA (reference sequence). The CDR3 loop reads CSARQFPSSYEQYF. CDR3 nucleotides: TGCAGTGCTAGACAGTTTCCCAGCTCCTACGAGCAGTACTTC.

This clonotype has just a few counts. The V gene is TRBV12-3 or TRBV12-4, the J gene TRBJ1-3; D is perhaps TRBD1 (6 bases). This CDR3 spans 13 amino acids. The V gene lost 5 bases and the J gene lost 4 bases, with 9 bases spanning the gap. CDR3 loop: CASSVGQGNTIYF. Written as DNA, the CDR3 is TGTGCCAGCAGTGTCGGACAGGGAAACACCATATATTTT.

This clonotype was detected many times. The chain is built from TRBV13 and TRBJ2-3, with D perhaps matching TRBD1 (6 bases). The V end lost 5 bases, the J end lost 3 bases, and 15 bases lay between the germline ends. The germline CDR1 and CDR2 sequences are PRHDT and FYEKMQ (reference sequence). The CDR3 has 15 amino acids. CDR3 protein: CASSGRGSRTDTQYF. CDR3 sequence (DNA): TGTGCCAGCAGCGGAAGGGGGAGTAGGACAGATACGCAGTATTTT.

This clonotype was counted ten times or more. The chain combines TRBV12-3 or TRBV12-4 with TRBJ2-2; 7 positions match TRBD2. Trimming took 3 bases from V and 0 from J; bases not matched to a gene: 7. This CDR3 spans 17 amino acids. As DNA, the CDR3 is TGTGCCAGCAGTTTCAGTGGACTAGTCTCGAACACCGGGGAGCTGTTTTTT. Amino acid sequence: CASSFSGLVSNTGELFF.

This clonotype was counted a few times. This chain connects TRBV30 to TRBJ2-7, with 7 positions matching TRBD2. Per the germline V gene, CDR1 is GTSNPN and CDR2 is SVGIG (reference sequence). V shed 8 bases and J 4 bases; nucleotides not matched to a gene: 17. The CDR3 has 15 amino acids. The CDR3 reads CAGRYAAGFLYEQYF. The CDR3 bases are TGTGCCGGGCGTTACGCAGCGGGATTCCTTTACGAGCAGTACTTC.

This clonotype showed up many times. The chain joins TRBV12-3 or TRBV12-4 to TRBJ2-1, with 10 bases lining up with TRBD2. This CDR3 is built from 16 residues. V trimming: 3 bases; J trimming: 8 bases; junction bases outside the gene matches: 10. CDR3 loop: CASSLEAGGPTDEQFF. As DNA, the CDR3 is TGTGCCAGCAGTTTGGAAGCGGGAGGGCCCACCGATGAGCAGTTCTTC.

This chain joins TRBV20-1 and TRBJ2-5, with TRBD2 matching over 12 bases. V dropped 6 bases and J dropped 3; count of bases not matched to a gene: 14. CDR1 DFQATT and CDR2 SNEGSKA come from the germline V gene (reference sequence). The CDR3 consists of 17 residues. CDR3 protein: CSAETSSGRASEETQYF. CDR3 nucleotide sequence: TGCAGTGCGGAAACCTCTAGCGGGAGGGCATCAGAAGAGACCCAGTACTTC.

The chain joins TRBV5-1 to TRBJ2-2, with 7 bases matching TRBD2. The CDR3 sequence is 16 residues long. The germline V gene has CDR1 SGHRS and CDR2 YFSETQ. J was trimmed by 7 bases and V by 4 bases; bases with no gene match: 13. As DNA, the CDR3 is TGCGCCAGCAGCGAGGGAAGCGGGACCTCAGGCGGGGAGCTGTTTTTT. Translation: CASSEGSGTSGGELFF.